The 21 T cell receptor beta chains below were found in one sample sequenced in a study of OX40 agonist ivuxolimab in advanced cancers. Profiled with immunoSEQ multiplex PCR; TCRdb holds only in-frame clones, not every one. The profile shows approximately 80,000 clones, roughly 91% of them singletons. The specimen comprised CD4+ or CD8+ T cells sorted from blood, sampled in a trial of the OX40 agonist ivuxolimab. The receptor source for this set is an adult with an advanced solid tumor such as melanoma, head and neck, liver or kidney cancer.

The V call is TRBV9, the J call TRBJ1-1; 7 bases align to TRBD1. The J segment lost 1 base and the V segment lost 4 bases, leaving 7 bases of the junction unmatched. CDR1 is SGDLS and CDR2 is YYNGEE in the germline V gene. This CDR3 spans 15 amino acids. CDR3 bases: TGTGCCAGCAGCCCAGGGGGGCCTCGGAACACTGAAGCTTTCTTT. The encoded protein is CASSPGGPRNTEAFF. The variable domain in full, completed from reference TRBV9 and TRBJ1-1, reads DSGVTQTPKHLITATGQRVTLRCSPRSGDLSVYWYQQSLDQGLQFLIQYYNGEERAKGNILERFSAQQFPDLHSELNLSSLELGDSALYFCASSPGGPRNTEAFFGQGTRLTVV.

Only one count was recorded for this clone. The chain joins TRBV19 to TRBJ2-1; maybe TRBD1 (5 bases). Trimming shortened V by 8 bases and J by 5 bases, and 13 bases separated the two germline ends. The CDR3 has 13 amino acids. Per germline, CDR1 LNHDA and CDR2 SQIVND (reference sequence). Written as DNA, the CDR3 is TGTGCCAGTTCACGAAGACAGAACAATGAGCAGTTCTTC. It yields the protein CASSRRQNNEQFF.

The V and J genes are TRBV28 and TRBJ2-7; unclear D gene. This CDR3 region has 14 residues. CDR1 MDHEN and CDR2 SYDVKM come from the germline V gene. The CDR3 sequence: CAGSLDGYVYEQYV. The CDR3 nucleotides are TGTGCCGGCAGTTTGGACGGGTACGTCTACGAGCAGTACGTC.

V and J are TRBV7-6 and TRBJ1-5, with D possibly matching TRBD1 (5 bases). The CDR3 is 14 amino acids. Germline CDR1 and CDR2: SGHVS and FNYEAQ. V lost 2 bases and J lost 7, with 12 bases in between. The CDR3 nucleotides are TGTGCCAGCAGCTTATCTGAGGGGTGGCAGCCCCAGCATTTT. This gives the protein CASSLSEGWQPQHF.

This chain joins TRBV15 and TRBJ1-1; unclear D gene. With 1 base removed from V and 3 bases from J, the gap between germline ends came to 15 bases. CDR1 and CDR2 from the germline V gene are LNHNV and YYDKDF (reference sequence). The CDR3 runs to 16 residues. For the CDR3, the DNA is TGTGCCACCAGCAGAGGGGTCGGGAAAGCGGACACTGAAGCTTTCTTT. It codes for CATSRGVGKADTEAFF. The full variable domain, with the rest looked up from reference TRBV15 and TRBJ1-1, is DAMVIQNPRYQVTQFGKPVTLSCSQTLNHNVMYWYQQKSSQAPKLLFHYYDKDFNNEADTPDNFQSRRPNTSFCFLDIRSPGLGDTAMYLCATSRGVGKADTEAFFGQGTRLTVV.

The chain uses TRBV5-4 and TRBJ2-2; 8 bases are shared with TRBD1. The CDR3 totals 15 residues. The V segment lost 4 bases and the J segment 1 base; nucleotides outside the gene matches: 3. CDR1 and CDR2 from the germline V gene are SGHNT and YYREEE (reference sequence). The chain's CDR3 is CASSRDRGNTGELFF. CDR3 sequence (DNA): TGTGCCAGCAGCCGAGACAGGGGGAACACCGGGGAGCTGTTTTTT.

The V gene is TRBV7-2, the J gene TRBJ1-1, with D possibly being TRBD1 (5 bases). CDR1 and CDR2 (germline): SGHTA, FQGNSA. The CDR3 length is 13 residues. Trimming cost V 6 bases and J 4 bases, with 12 bases left between them. The CDR3 bases are TGTGCCAGCAGTACCGTGGGGGGCACTGAAGCTTTCTTT. Amino acids: CASSTVGGTEAFF.

The chain has TRBV2 and TRBJ1-6; 9 nucleotides agree with TRBD1. CDR1 and CDR2 (germline): SNHLY, FYNNEI. This CDR3 has 16 amino acids. The V segment lost 6 bases and the J segment 10 bases; nucleotides outside the gene matches: 13. In DNA, the CDR3 is TGTGCCAGCAGCGCCACGGGACAGGGTTTAGTATCACCCCTCCACTTT. Amino acid sequence: CASSATGQGLVSPLHF.

The chain carries TRBV7-2 and TRBJ2-3; 13 nucleotides line up with TRBD2. V trimming: 1 base; J trimming: 5 bases; junction bases outside the gene matches: 12. Germline-derived CDR1 and CDR2 are SGHTA and FQGNSA. CDR3 length: 19 amino acids. CDR3 sequence reads: CASSLGATSGGATKDTQYF. The CDR3 DNA follows: TGTGCCAGCAGCTTAGGGGCTACTAGCGGGGGGGCGACTAAAGATACGCAGTATTTT.

This sequence joins TRBV9 and TRBJ2-3; 9 bases match TRBD1. V lost 5 bases, J lost 2 bases, and 9 bases stayed unmatched. Germline CDR1 is SGDLS and CDR2 is YYNGEE. This CDR3 is built from 16 residues. This chain's CDR3 is CASRPGTGILTDTQYF. As DNA, the CDR3 is TGTGCCAGCAGGCCCGGGACAGGGATTCTCACAGATACGCAGTATTTT.

The CDR3 here is CASSLLGQGVLLVETQYF. The CDR3 DNA follows: TGTGCCAGCAGCTTATTGGGACAGGGAGTGTTATTGGTCGAGACCCAGTACTTC. The chain carries TRBV7-8 and TRBJ2-5, with 9 bases fitting TRBD1. The germline V gene has CDR1 SGHVS and CDR2 FQNEAQ. Trimming at V came to 2 bases and at J to 5 bases, leaving 15 bases not matched to a gene. The CDR3 has 18 amino acids.

The chain is built from TRBV19 and TRBJ2-2, with unresolved D. V lost 5 bases and J lost 1, with 8 bases in between. The CDR3 is 14 residues long. Per the germline V gene, CDR1 is LNHDA and CDR2 is SQIVND (reference sequence). This CDR3 is CASSVRQNTGELFF. The CDR3 bases are TGTGCCAGTAGTGTTAGACAGAACACCGGGGAGCTGTTTTTT.

The chain uses TRBV30 and TRBJ2-5, with D tentatively TRBD2 (7 bases). Germline V gene lookup returns CDR1 GTSNPN and CDR2 SVGIG (reference sequence). Trimming removed 3 bases from V and 4 bases from J, with 12 bases in between. The CDR3 consists of 13 residues. The chain's CDR3 is CAWRGGAAETQYF. The CDR3 DNA is TGTGCCTGGAGGGGGGGGGCCGCAGAGACCCAGTACTTC.

The chain joins TRBV10-3 to TRBJ2-2, with a tentative D call TRBD1 (7 bases). The V and J ends lost 2 bases and 6 bases respectively, with 16 bases between them. CDR3 length equals 16 residues. The V gene's germline CDR1 is ENHRY and CDR2 SYGVKD. CDR3 protein: CAISERQGGHAGELFF. DNA of the CDR3: TGTGCCATCAGTGAGAGGCAGGGGGGCCATGCCGGGGAGCTGTTTTTT.

The rearrangement links TRBV5-1 to TRBJ2-5, with D unresolved. The V end was cut by 2 bases, the J end by 2 bases, with 10 bases between. The CDR3 runs to 14 residues. CDR1 SGHRS and CDR2 YFSETQ come from the germline V gene. CDR3 residues: CASSFNRAQETQYF. The CDR3 DNA sequence: TGCGCCAGCAGCTTTAACAGAGCACAAGAGACCCAGTACTTC.

This clone has just one count. The same CDR3 also results from other DNA sequences found in this sample. The chain links TRBV2 to TRBJ2-5; the D gene is possibly TRBD2 (5 bases). CDR3 size: 14 residues. Trimming took 5 bases from V and 4 from J, leaving 14 bases between them. Germline V CDR1 and CDR2: SNHLY, FYNNEI. The CDR3 DNA reads as TGTGCCAGCAGTACAACGGGGATAGTAGAGACCCAGTACTTC. Translated, it gives CASSTTGIVETQYF.

Of note for this clone: The same CDR3 arises from other DNA sequences in this sample as well. The chain combines TRBV2 with TRBJ1-5, with 10 bases that match TRBD1. V gave up 7 bases and J gave up 3 bases; unmatched junction bases: 6. The germline V gene has CDR1 SNHLY and CDR2 FYNNEI. The CDR3 totals 15 residues. In DNA, the CDR3 is TGTGCCAGCAATCCCGGGACAGGGGTCAATCAGCCCCAGCATTTT. This translates into CASNPGTGVNQPQHF.

The chain joins TRBV5-8 to TRBJ2-1; D unresolved. The CDR3 totals 17 residues. Germline V gives CDR1 SGHTS, CDR2 YDEGEE. V lost 0 bases and J 3 bases, leaving 16 bases between the germline ends. CDR3 in amino acids: CASSLAVRTFLYNEQFF. The CDR3 coding sequence is TGTGCCAGCAGCTTGGCCGTCCGGACCTTTCTCTACAATGAGCAGTTCTTC.

J is TRBJ1-6 and V is TRBV6-6; the D gene is possibly TRBD1 (5 bases). The V and J ends lost 0 bases and 8 bases respectively, with 14 bases between them. Germline loops: CDR1 MNHNY, CDR2 SVGAGI (reference sequence). This CDR3 contains 16 residues. This chain's CDR3 is CASSYSSGSIDSPLHF. For the CDR3, the DNA is TGTGCCAGCAGTTACTCGTCAGGGTCGATCGATTCACCCCTCCACTTT.

V and J are TRBV7-2 and TRBJ2-5, with D perhaps TRBD1 (6 bases). Deletions cut 6 bases from V and 6 bases from J, with 14 bases between. This CDR3 is built from 13 residues. CDR1 is SGHTA, CDR2 FQGNSA, per germline. The CDR3 here is CASSSRGTKTQYF. In DNA, the CDR3 is TGTGCCAGCAGTTCTAGAGGGACAAAGACCCAGTACTTC.

This chain joins TRBV28 and TRBJ2-3, with D possibly TRBD2 on 5 matching bases. V lost 5 bases to trimming and J lost 0 bases, with 9 bases between them. Germline CDR1 reads MDHEN; CDR2 reads SYDVKM. The CDR3 contains 14 residues. The CDR3 region has the DNA TGTGCCAGCAGTAGAAGCGGAAGCACAGATACGCAGTATTTT. Translating gives CASSRSGSTDTQYF.